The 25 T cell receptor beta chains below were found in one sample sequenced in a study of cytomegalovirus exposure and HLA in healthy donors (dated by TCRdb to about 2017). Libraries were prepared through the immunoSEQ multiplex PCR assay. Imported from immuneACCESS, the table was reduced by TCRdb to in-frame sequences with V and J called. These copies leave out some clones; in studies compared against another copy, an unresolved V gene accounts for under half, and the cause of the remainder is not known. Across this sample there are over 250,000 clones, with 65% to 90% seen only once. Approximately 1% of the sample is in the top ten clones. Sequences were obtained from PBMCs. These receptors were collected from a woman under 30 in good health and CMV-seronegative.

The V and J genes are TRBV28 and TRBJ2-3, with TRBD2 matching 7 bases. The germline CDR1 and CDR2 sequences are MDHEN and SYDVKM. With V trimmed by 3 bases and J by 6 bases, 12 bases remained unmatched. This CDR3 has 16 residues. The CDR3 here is CASSFLRTGGGDTQYF. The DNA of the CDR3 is TGTGCCAGCAGTTTCCTCCGAACGGGGGGTGGGGATACGCAGTATTTT.

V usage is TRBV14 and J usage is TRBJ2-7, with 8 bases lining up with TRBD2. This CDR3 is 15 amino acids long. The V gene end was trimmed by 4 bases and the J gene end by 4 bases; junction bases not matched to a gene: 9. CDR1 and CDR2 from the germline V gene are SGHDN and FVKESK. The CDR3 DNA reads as TGTGCCAGCAGCCGGGCGGGACTAGGGGTTTACGAGCAGTACTTC. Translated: CASSRAGLGVYEQYF.

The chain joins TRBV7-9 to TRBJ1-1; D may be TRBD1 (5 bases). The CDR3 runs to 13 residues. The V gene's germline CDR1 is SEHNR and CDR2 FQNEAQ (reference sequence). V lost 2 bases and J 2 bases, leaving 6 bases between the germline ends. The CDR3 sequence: CASSLRGNTEAFF. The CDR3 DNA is TGTGCCAGCAGCTTAAGGGGTAACACTGAAGCTTTCTTT.

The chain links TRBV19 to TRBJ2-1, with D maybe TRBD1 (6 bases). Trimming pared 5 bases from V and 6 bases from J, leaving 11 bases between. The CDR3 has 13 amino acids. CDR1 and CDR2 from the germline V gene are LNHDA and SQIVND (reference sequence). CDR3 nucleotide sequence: TGTGCCAGTAGTCCGAACAGGGCCAATGAGCAGTTCTTC. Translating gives CASSPNRANEQFF.

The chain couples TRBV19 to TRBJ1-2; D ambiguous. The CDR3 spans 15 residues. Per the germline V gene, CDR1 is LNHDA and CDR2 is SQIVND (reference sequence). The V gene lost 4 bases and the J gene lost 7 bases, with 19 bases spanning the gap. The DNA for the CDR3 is TGTGCCAGTAGTAGAAAGACTCGAGGGATCATTGGCTACACCTTC. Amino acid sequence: CASSRKTRGIIGYTF.

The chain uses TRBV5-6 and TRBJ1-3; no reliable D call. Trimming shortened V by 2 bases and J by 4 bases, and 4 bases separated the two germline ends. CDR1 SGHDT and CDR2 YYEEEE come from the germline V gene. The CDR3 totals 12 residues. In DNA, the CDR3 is TGTGCCAGCAGCTTCGGGGGAAACACCATATATTTT. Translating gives CASSFGGNTIYF.

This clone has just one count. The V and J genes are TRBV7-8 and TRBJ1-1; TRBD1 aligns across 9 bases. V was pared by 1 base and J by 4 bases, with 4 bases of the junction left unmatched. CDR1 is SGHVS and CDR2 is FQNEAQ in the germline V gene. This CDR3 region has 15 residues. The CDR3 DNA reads TGTGCCAGCAGCTTAGGCGGACAGGGGTCCACTGAAGCTTTCTTT. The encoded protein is CASSLGGQGSTEAFF.

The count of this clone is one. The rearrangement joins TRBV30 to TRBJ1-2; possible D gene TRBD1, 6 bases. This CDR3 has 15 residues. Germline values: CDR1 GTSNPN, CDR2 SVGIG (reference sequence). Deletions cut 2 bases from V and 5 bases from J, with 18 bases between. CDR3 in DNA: TGTGCCTGGAGTCCCGTGGGGGAGGGGGTTTATGGCTACACCTTC. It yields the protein CAWSPVGEGVYGYTF. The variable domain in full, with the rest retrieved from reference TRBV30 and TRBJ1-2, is SQTIHQWPATLVQPVGSPLSLECTVEGTSNPNLYWYRQAAGRGLQLLFYSVGIGQISSEVPQNLSASRPQDRQFILSSKKLLLSDSGFYLCAWSPVGEGVYGYTFGSGTRLTVV.

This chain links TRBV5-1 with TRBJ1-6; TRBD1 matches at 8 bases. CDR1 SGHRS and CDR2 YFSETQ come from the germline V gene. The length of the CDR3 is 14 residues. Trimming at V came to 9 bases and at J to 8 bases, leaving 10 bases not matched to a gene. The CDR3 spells CATHPGGADSPLHF. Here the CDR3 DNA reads TGCGCCACCCACCCAGGGGGCGCGGATTCACCCCTCCACTTT.

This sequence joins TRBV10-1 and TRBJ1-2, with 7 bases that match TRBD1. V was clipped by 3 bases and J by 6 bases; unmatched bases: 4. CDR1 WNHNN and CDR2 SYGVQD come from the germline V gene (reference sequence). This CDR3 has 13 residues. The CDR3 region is CASSEWDRDGYTF. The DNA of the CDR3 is TGCGCCAGCAGTGAATGGGACAGAGATGGCTACACCTTC.

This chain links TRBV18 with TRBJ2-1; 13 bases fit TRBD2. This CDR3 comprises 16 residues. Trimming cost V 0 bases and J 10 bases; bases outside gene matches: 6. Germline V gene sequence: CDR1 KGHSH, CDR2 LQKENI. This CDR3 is CASSPPLAGGPSEQFF. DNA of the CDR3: TGTGCCAGCTCACCACCACTAGCGGGGGGGCCATCCGAGCAGTTCTTC.

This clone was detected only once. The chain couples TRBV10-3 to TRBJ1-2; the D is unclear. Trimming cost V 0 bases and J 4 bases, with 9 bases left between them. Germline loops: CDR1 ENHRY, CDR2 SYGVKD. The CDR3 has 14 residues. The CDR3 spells CAISESTQFYGYTF. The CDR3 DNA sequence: TGTGCCATCAGTGAGTCGACACAGTTCTATGGCTACACCTTC.

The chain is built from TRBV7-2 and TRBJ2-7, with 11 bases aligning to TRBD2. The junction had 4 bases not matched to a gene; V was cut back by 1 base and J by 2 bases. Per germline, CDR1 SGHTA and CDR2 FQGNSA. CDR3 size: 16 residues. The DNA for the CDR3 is TGTGCCAGCAGCTTAGAAGGTAGCGGGGGGGCCTACGAGCAGTACTTC. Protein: CASSLEGSGGAYEQYF.

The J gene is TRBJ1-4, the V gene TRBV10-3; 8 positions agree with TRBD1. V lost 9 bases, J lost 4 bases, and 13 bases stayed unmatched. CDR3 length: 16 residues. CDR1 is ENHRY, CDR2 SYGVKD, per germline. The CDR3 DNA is TGTGCCATGAGCCCCGGACAGGGAGGGGGTAATGAAAAACTGTTTTTT. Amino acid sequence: CAMSPGQGGGNEKLFF.

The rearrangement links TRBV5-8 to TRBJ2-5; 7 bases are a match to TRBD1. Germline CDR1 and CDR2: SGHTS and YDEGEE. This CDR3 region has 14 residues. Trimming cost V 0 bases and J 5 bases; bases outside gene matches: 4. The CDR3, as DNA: TGTGCCAGCAGCTTGGGACAGGGTGCCGAGACCCAGTACTTC. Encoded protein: CASSLGQGAETQYF.

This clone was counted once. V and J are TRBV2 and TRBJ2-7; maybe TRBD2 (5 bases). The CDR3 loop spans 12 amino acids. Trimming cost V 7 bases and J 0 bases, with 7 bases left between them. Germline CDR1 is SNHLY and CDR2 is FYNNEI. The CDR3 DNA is TGTGCCAGCAACGGGGACTCCTACGAGCAGTACTTC. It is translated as CASNGDSYEQYF.

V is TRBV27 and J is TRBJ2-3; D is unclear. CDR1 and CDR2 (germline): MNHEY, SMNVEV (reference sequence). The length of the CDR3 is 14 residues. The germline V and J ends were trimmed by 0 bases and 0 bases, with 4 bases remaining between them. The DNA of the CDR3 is TGTGCCAGCAGTTTATCCACAAGCACAGATACGCAGTATTTT. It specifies CASSLSTSTDTQYF.

The CDR3 protein is CASGKGQGTEQFF. The CDR3 DNA follows: TGTGCTAGTGGAAAGGGACAGGGCACTGAGCAGTTCTTC. The gene calls are TRBV12-5 and TRBJ2-1; 9 bases are shared with TRBD1. CDR1 is LGHNT, CDR2 FRNRAP, per germline. The CDR3 is made up of 13 amino acids. V lost 6 bases and J lost 9; bases outside the gene matches: 6.

Written as DNA, the CDR3 is TGTGCCACCAGCAGAGAGGGGATGGACAGGTTAAGCAATGAGCAGTTCTTC. It encodes CATSREGMDRLSNEQFF. This chain links TRBV15 with TRBJ2-1, with 7 bases fitting TRBD1. The CDR3 consists of 17 residues. The germline gives CDR1 LNHNV, CDR2 YYDKDF (reference sequence). Trimming took 0 bases from V and 6 from J; bases not matched to a gene: 11.

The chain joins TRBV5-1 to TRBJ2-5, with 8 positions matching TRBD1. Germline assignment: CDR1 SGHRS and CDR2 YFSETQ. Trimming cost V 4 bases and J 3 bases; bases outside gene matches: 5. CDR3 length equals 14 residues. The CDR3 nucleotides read TGCGCCAGCAGCGAAATGGGACAGGAAGAGACCCAGTACTTC. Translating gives CASSEMGQEETQYF.

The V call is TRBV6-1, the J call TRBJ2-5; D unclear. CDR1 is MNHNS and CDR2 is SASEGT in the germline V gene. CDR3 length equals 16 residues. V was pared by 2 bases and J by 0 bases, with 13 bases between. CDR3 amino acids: CASSEYANGYQETQYF. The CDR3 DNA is TGTGCCAGCAGTGAATATGCAAACGGGTACCAAGAGACCCAGTACTTC.

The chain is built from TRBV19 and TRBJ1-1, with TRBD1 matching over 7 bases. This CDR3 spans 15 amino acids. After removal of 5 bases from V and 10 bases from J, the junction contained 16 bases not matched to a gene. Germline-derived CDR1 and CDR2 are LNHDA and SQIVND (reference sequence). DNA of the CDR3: TGTGCCAGTAGTTCCCGTATCGGACAGGAGCTGGGAGCTTTCTTT. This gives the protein CASSSRIGQELGAFF.

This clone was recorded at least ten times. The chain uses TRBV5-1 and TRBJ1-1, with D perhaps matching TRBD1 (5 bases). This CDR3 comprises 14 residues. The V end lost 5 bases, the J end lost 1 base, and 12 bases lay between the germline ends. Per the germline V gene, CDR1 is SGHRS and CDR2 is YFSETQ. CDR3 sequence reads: CASREQGQNTEAFF. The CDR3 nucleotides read TGCGCCAGCAGAGAGCAGGGCCAGAACACTGAAGCTTTCTTT.

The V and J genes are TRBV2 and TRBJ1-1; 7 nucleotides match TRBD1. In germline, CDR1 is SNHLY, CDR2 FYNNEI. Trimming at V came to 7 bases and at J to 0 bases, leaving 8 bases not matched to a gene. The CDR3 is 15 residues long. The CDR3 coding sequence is TGTGCCAGCACCCAGGGGGGAGGCTTGAACACTGAAGCTTTCTTT. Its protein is CASTQGGGLNTEAFF. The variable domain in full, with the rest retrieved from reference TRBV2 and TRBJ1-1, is EPEVTQTPSHQVTQMGQEVILRCVPISNHLYFYWYRQILGQKVEFLVSFYNNEISEKSEIFDDQFSVERPDGSNFTLKIRSTKLEDSAMYFCASTQGGGLNTEAFFGQGTRLTVV.

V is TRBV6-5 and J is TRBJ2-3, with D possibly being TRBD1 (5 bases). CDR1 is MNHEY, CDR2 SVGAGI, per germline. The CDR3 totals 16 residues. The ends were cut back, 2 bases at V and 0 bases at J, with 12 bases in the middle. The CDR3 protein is CASSYTGVPSTDTQYF. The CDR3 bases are TGTGCCAGCAGTTACACAGGCGTCCCTAGCACAGATACGCAGTATTTT.